The text below deals with one TCR beta chain. V was clipped by 3 bases and J by 5 bases; unmatched bases: 5. The CDR3 covers 15 residues. CDR1 LNHDA and CDR2 SQIVND come from the germline V gene (reference sequence). This specimen belongs to a study of shared T cell receptors in the human thymus. The table came from immunoSEQ multiplex PCR; TCRdb's copy has only in-frame clones and leaves some out. The top ten clones hold around 0.019% of a sample with about 380,000 clones, 95% of them seen once. This rearrangement joins TRBV19 to TRBJ1-4; TRBD1 matches at 8 bases. Input material: thymocytes. The sequence was obtained from a human donor. CDR3 coding DNA: TGTGCCAGTAGTATCAGGGACAGGACAAATGAAAAACTGTTTTTT. This encodes CASSIRDRTNEKLFF.